Listed below are T cell receptor beta chains from one sample, sequenced in a study of post-analysis software for immune sequencing data. Using its own MiXCR run on the PCR reads, TCRdb lists one record per CDR3 protein. The sample has roughly 400,000 distinct CDR3 sequences, more than 30% seen once. Sequenced: blood. All receptors come from a girl aged 2-9 years with multiple sclerosis. The CDR3 runs from the conserved cysteine through the conserved F or W. A D gene is named only where the DNA matches it firmly. The size of a clone is reported for some rows only, either as once, few or many, or as a class for expanded clones.

>13|TRBV9|few|-|TRBJ1-5
TGTGCCAGCAGCGTAGCTACGGGGGGACGCCAGCATTTT
CASSVATGGRQHF
>16|TRBV12-3/TRBV12-4|-|-|TRBJ1-2
TGTGCCAGCAGTTTGAGGCCCCCGGGGACCTGCTATGGCTACACCTTC
CASSLRPPGTCYGYTF
>21|TRBV4-2|-|TRBD2|TRBJ2-3
TGTGCCAGCAGCCAAGCGATACTAGCGGGGGTGTCCAGAGGTGTCACAGATACGCAGTATTTT
CASSQAILAGVSRGVTDTQYF
>16|TRBV18|many|TRBD2|TRBJ2-3
TGTGCCAGCTCATCGGGACTAGCGGGAAGCACAGATACGCAGTATTTT
CASSSGLAGSTDTQYF
>13|TRBV10-3|few|-|TRBJ2-1
TGTGCCATCGAAAGGGACTCCTACAATGAGCAGTTCTTC
CAIERDSYNEQFF
>15|TRBV7-3|-|-|TRBJ1-2
TGTGCCAGCAGCTTAATGGGGGCCGGGACGGGGGGCTACACCTTC
CASSLMGAGTGGYTF
>10|TRBV6-1|few|-|TRBJ2-5
TGTGCGGCGGTGGAAGAGACCCAGTACTTC
CAAVEETQYF
>15|TRBV7-2|few|TRBD2|TRBJ2-7
TGTGCCAGCAGCCAATGGCCTAGCGGGAGTAGGGAGCAGTACTTC
CASSQWPSGSREQYF
>13|TRBV20-1|-|TRBD2|TRBJ2-7
TGCAGTGCTAGAGGGGTAGCGGGATACGAGCAGTACTTC
CSARGVAGYEQYF
>13|TRBV6-6|-|-|TRBJ2-5
TGTGCCAGCAGTACACAGGGATCCTACAAGCAGTACTTC
CASSTQGSYKQYF
>16|TRBV4-3|-|-|TRBJ2-3
TGCGCCAGCAGCCAAGATCGGTCCACCCACCCGGATACGCAGTATTTT
CASSQDRSTHPDTQYF
>19|TRBV7-9|-|-|TRBJ2-1
TGTGCCAGCAGCTTAGCGTCTCGGGACTCTTTGAGCTCCTACAATGAGCAGTTCTTC
CASSLASRDSLSSYNEQFF
>17|TRBV6-5|once|TRBD1|TRBJ1-6
TGTGCCAGCAGTTACTCGACTGGGTGGGACAGCAATTCACCCCTCCACTTT
CASSYSTGWDSNSPLHF
>14|TRBV7-2|-|-|TRBJ2-7
TGTGCCAGCAGCTTTCAAGGACAGACCTACGAGCAGTACTTC
CASSFQGQTYEQYF
>14|TRBV6-5|-|-|TRBJ1-1
TGTGCCAGCAGTTACGCAGAGGGCAGTACTGAAGCTTTCTTT
CASSYAEGSTEAFF